This T cell receptor (beta chain) appears in the sequencing data of a study of blood T cells in healthy people across ages. On the study more broadly: Template-switching capture recovered about one barcoded beta molecule per two T cells.

This clonotype was seen many times. Ranging in age from roughly 6 to 95, the donors were healthy Caucasian individuals from Russia. Combining a sample-barcoded 5' primer with a J-beta primer mix, a second PCR ran for 7 to 11 cycles. TCRdb re-called the 5' RACE reads with MiXCR, one entry per CDR3 protein. The sample contains under 850,000 distinct CDR3 sequences, 35% to 40% of which appear only once. V was trimmed by 3 bases and J by 5 bases, leaving 22 bases between them. This CDR3 is 17 amino acids long. The clonotype originates from a man younger than 30 in good health. This chain connects TRBV12-3 or TRBV12-4 to TRBJ1-1; possible D gene TRBD1, 5 bases. Specimen: blood. CDR3 bases: TGTGCCAGCAGTTTTTGGGGAAGGGGATGGAGGAAGACTGAAGCTTTCTTT. Protein sequence: CASSFWGRGWRKTEAFF.